This record concerns one T cell receptor beta chain sequence. Its antigen is as yet unknown. This sample stems from a study of T cell responses to AZD1222 COVID-19 vaccine. Study context: Pooling covered second doses at about 4 or about 12 weeks. Study-level findings and limits: Vaccine-associated CD4 TCRs ranged over spike, dominating at 160-218 and 743-854. None of the repertoires were sampled until the peak T cell response had passed.

Here immunoSEQ multiplex PCR was the method, and the copy in TCRdb shows in-frame clones only, minus some. The sample has some 150,000 clones, 94% seen once. Looked up from germline, CDR1 is MNHEY and CDR2 is SMNVEV (reference sequence). This CDR3 has 19 amino acids. V shed 4 bases and J shed 4 bases, with 28 bases lying between them. The chain uses TRBV27 and TRBJ1-2, with a weak D call TRBD1 (5 bases). The source is an adult in good health. The sample consisted of peripheral blood, taken on day 0 of AZD1222 vaccination. CDR3 in amino acids: CASSSDPGHLGPGSYGYTF. The CDR3 DNA sequence: TGTGCCAGCAGTTCGGACCCCGGACACTTGGGGCCTGGTAGCTATGGCTACACCTTC.